The rows below give T cell receptor beta chains drawn from one sample of a study of T cells in narcolepsy. The assay was immunoSEQ multiplex PCR, and TCRdb's table has in-frame clones only and misses some. The sample holds over 25,000 clones, more than 75% seen once. Material: CD45RA- memory CD4+ T cells from PBMCs. The source of these receptors is a human donor with narcolepsy. The CDR3 runs from the conserved cysteine through the conserved F or W. A D gene is named only where the DNA matches it firmly. Size is omitted from some rows. Given values are once, few, many or a class for expanded clones.

v_gene	abundance	j_gene	d_gene	CDR3aa	CDR3nt
TRBV12-5	.	TRBJ2-7	TRBD2	CASGLRTSGGTYEQYF	TGTGCTAGTGGTTTGAGGACTAGCGGGGGCACCTACGAGCAGTACTTC
TRBV9	.	TRBJ1-6	.	CASSVEGGGGGSSPLHF	TGTGCCAGCAGCGTAGAAGGAGGGGGGGGCGGCAGTTCACCCCTCCACTTT
TRBV5-8	.	TRBJ1-2	.	CASSLLNNYGYTF	TGTGCCAGCAGCTTGTTGAACAACTATGGCTACACCTTC
TRBV18	.	TRBJ2-3	TRBD2	CASSSSAQRGGTDTQYF	TGTGCCAGCTCATCCTCCGCCCAGCGGGGGGGCACAGATACGCAGTATTTT
TRBV11-2	.	TRBJ1-4	.	CASSPPSSNEKLFF	TGTGCCAGCAGCCCCCCCAGTTCTAATGAAAAACTGTTTTTT
TRBV11-2	.	TRBJ1-4	.	CASSLHGAVGEKLFF	TGTGCCAGCAGCTTACACGGGGCGGTGGGTGAAAAACTGTTTTTT
TRBV6-1	.	TRBJ1-6	TRBD1	CASSVLGTGGSPLHF	TGTGCCAGCAGTGTTCTCGGGACAGGGGGCTCACCCCTCCACTTT
TRBV30	.	TRBJ2-5	TRBD2	CAWRGGGSQETQYF	TGTGCCTGGAGGGGCGGGGGGTCCCAAGAGACCCAGTACTTC
TRBV14	.	TRBJ1-1	.	CASSEIRGTEAFF	TGTGCCAGCAGCGAGATTAGAGGCACTGAAGCTTTCTTT
TRBV28	large	TRBJ2-7	TRBD1	CASSVTQGASYEQYF	TGTGCCAGCAGTGTTACACAGGGGGCGTCCTACGAGCAGTACTTC
TRBV9	once	TRBJ2-2	TRBD2	CASSVVVAGAYGELFF	TGTGCCAGCAGCGTAGTCGTAGCGGGGGCCTACGGGGAGCTGTTTTTT
TRBV2	few	TRBJ2-5	.	CASSGDRVGPGTQYF	TGTGCCAGCAGTGGGGATAGGGTAGGACCAGGGACCCAGTACTTC